This entry lists 28 T cell receptor beta chains sequenced from one sample in a study of T cell repertoires in cytomegalovirus infection. The antigens of these receptors remain unknown. Via MiXCR, TCRdb re-called the reads, giving one row per CDR3 protein. Of around 500,000 distinct CDR3 sequences listed, approximately 40% are singletons. The sample consisted of cultured PBMCs, taken from culture after CMV antigen stimulation. The receptors here all came from a human donor in good health (CMV status not recorded). Some clones in this sample may be carry-over from other donors' samples.

Only a few counts were recorded for this clonotype. The CDR3 loop is CASSKKAAPSSSTDTQYF. The CDR3 coding sequence is TGTGCCAGCAGCAAAAAGGCGGCCCCGAGTTCTAGCACAGATACGCAGTATTTT. The genes are TRBV7-8 and TRBJ2-3; D unresolved. The CDR3 is 18 amino acids. The germline V and J ends were trimmed by 5 bases and 0 bases, with 21 bases remaining between them. CDR1 is SGHVS, CDR2 FQNEAQ, per germline. Full variable domain (rest looked up from reference TRBV7-8 and TRBJ2-3): GAGVSQSPRYKVAKRGQDVALRCDPISGHVSLFWYQQALGQGPEFLTYFQNEAQLDKSGLPSDRFFAERPEGSVSTLKIQRTQQEDSAVYLCASSKKAAPSSSTDTQYFGPGTRLTVL.

The gene calls are TRBV7-2 and TRBJ2-3; 7 bases agree with TRBD2. The CDR3 sequence is 17 residues long. The ends lost 1 base at V and 2 bases at J; junction bases unmatched: 9. The germline CDR1 and CDR2 sequences are SGHTA and FQGNSA. The CDR3 spells CASSLVGQGGVTDTQYF. CDR3 in DNA: TGTGCCAGCAGCTTAGTCGGGCAGGGAGGGGTCACAGATACGCAGTATTTT.

This chain links TRBV5-1 with TRBJ1-2; TRBD1 aligns across 9 bases. The CDR3 consists of 15 residues. V shed 0 bases and J 7 bases; nucleotides not matched to a gene: 7. Germline V CDR1 and CDR2: SGHRS, YFSETQ. CDR3 loop: CASSLEGQGLSGYTF. CDR3 bases: TGCGCCAGCAGCTTGGAGGGACAGGGTCTCAGTGGCTACACCTTC.

The chain employs TRBV19 and TRBJ2-5; 7 bases map to TRBD2. Germline CDR1 LNHDA, CDR2 SQIVND (reference sequence). Trimming at V came to 3 bases and at J to 5 bases, leaving 6 bases not matched to a gene. This CDR3 spans 14 amino acids. This chain's CDR3 is CASSIREGRETQYF. The CDR3 region has the DNA TGTGCCAGTAGTATCAGGGAGGGTCGGGAGACCCAGTACTTC.

The chain uses TRBV6-1 and TRBJ2-7; D unresolved. The CDR3 is 13 residues long. CDR1 MNHNS and CDR2 SASEGT come from the germline V gene. The V and J ends lost 4 bases and 3 bases respectively, with 10 bases between them. This CDR3 is CASSAQKYYEQYF. CDR3 bases: TGTGCCAGCAGTGCACAGAAGTACTACGAGCAGTACTTC.

This clonotype was counted a few times. As DNA, the CDR3 is TGTGCCAGCAGGCCCGGGATAGGGGAGCTGTTTTTT. Its protein product is CASRPGIGELFF. The chain joins TRBV12-3 or TRBV12-4 to TRBJ2-2; a possible D gene is TRBD2 (5 bases). Trimming removed 6 bases from V and 8 bases from J, with 10 bases in between. The CDR3 extends over 12 amino acids.

This clonotype was counted between two and nine times. The CDR3, as DNA: TGTGCCAGCAGTGAAGTGGCCCGTTCACCCCTCCACTTT. It yields the protein CASSEVARSPLHF. The chain employs TRBV6-1 and TRBJ1-6; D gene uncertain. Germline lookup yields CDR1 MNHNS and CDR2 SASEGT. The CDR3 length is 13 residues. The germline V and J ends were trimmed by 1 base and 9 bases, with 7 bases remaining between them.

The V and J genes are TRBV4-3 and TRBJ2-7; tentative D call: TRBD2 (6 bases). Germline values: CDR1 LGHNA, CDR2 YSLEER. This CDR3 has 15 amino acids. The ends were cut back, 1 base at V and 3 bases at J, with 13 bases in the middle. Written as DNA, the CDR3 is TGCGCCAGCAGCCAAGGGTTGGGACTGGGCTACGAGCAGTACTTC. Its protein is CASSQGLGLGYEQYF.

CDR3 loop: CASSLWTGNTEAFF. The CDR3 region has the DNA TGTGCCAGCAGTCTTTGGACAGGAAACACTGAAGCTTTCTTT. The V and J genes are TRBV6-2 or TRBV6-3 and TRBJ1-1; 7 bases agree with TRBD1. The CDR3 is 14 amino acids. After removal of 5 bases from V and 2 bases from J, the junction contained 5 bases not matched to a gene. CDR1 and CDR2 (germline): MNHEY, SVGEGT.

The chain uses TRBV12-3 or TRBV12-4 and TRBJ1-2; D uncertain. CDR3 length: 13 amino acids. The V gene lost 6 bases and the J gene lost 2 bases, with 10 bases spanning the gap. CDR3 DNA: TGTGCCAGCAGGCGGGGATGGAACTATGGCTACACCTTC. Translation gives CASRRGWNYGYTF.

The V call is TRBV7-2, the J call TRBJ2-2, with D possibly called TRBD1 or TRBD2 (6 bases each). V lost 3 bases to trimming and J lost 4 bases, with 21 bases between them. The CDR3 has 18 residues. CDR1 is SGHTA, CDR2 FQGNSA, per germline. The DNA of the CDR3 is TGTGCCAGCAGCTTCCCGAGGCATGGGGGGCGGGTCACCGGGGAGCTGTTTTTT. Its translation: CASSFPRHGGRVTGELFF. Full variable domain (missing parts from reference TRBV7-2 and TRBJ2-2): GAGVSQSPSNKVTEKGKDVELRCDPISGHTALYWYRQSLGQGLEFLIYFQGNSAPDKSGLPSDRFSAERTGGSVSTLTIQRTQQEDSAVYLCASSFPRHGGRVTGELFFGEGSRLTVL.

The J gene is TRBJ2-1, the V gene TRBV19; D not resolved. Germline CDR1 and CDR2: LNHDA and SQIVND (reference sequence). Between the trimmed V and J ends, which lost 0 bases and 4 bases, there was a span of 7 bases. The CDR3 is 14 amino acids. The CDR3 nucleotides are TGTGCCAGTAGTATAGAAGGACCATACAATGAGCAGTTCTTC. This gives the protein CASSIEGPYNEQFF.

This clonotype was seen more than once but under ten times. The chain employs TRBV4-3 and TRBJ2-1, with D perhaps assigned TRBD1 or TRBD2 (6 bases each). The CDR3 covers 16 residues. Trimming removed 0 bases at V and 4 bases at J, with 13 bases between. Germline V gives CDR1 LGHNA, CDR2 YSLEER. CDR3 amino acids: CASSQDEGGGYNEQFF. The CDR3, as DNA: TGCGCCAGCAGCCAAGATGAGGGGGGCGGGTACAATGAGCAGTTCTTC.

This clonotype has only one observation. The V call is TRBV5-3, the J call TRBJ1-4; D gene ambiguous. TRBV5-3 is known as an ORF, though its function is uncertain. Trimming left V 8 bases short and J 8 bases short, with 25 bases between. This CDR3 spans 16 amino acids. This chain's CDR3 is CASSPNGAEDREKLFF. CDR3 DNA: TGTGCCAGCAGCCCGAACGGCGCAGAGGATCGGGAAAAACTGTTTTTT.

This clonotype occurred once. The genes are TRBV27 and TRBJ1-4, with D possibly being TRBD1 (5 bases). This CDR3 spans 15 amino acids. V lost 2 bases, J lost 8 bases, and 15 bases lay in between. The V gene's germline CDR1 is MNHEY and CDR2 SMNVEV (reference sequence). CDR3 region: CASSLRAGYGEKLFF. The CDR3 DNA sequence: TGTGCCAGCAGTTTAAGGGCAGGGTATGGGGAAAAACTGTTTTTT.

This clonotype was picked up a small number of times. J is TRBJ2-5 and V is TRBV7-2; TRBD1 matches 7 bases. Germline values: CDR1 SGHTA, CDR2 FQGNSA. This CDR3 has 13 amino acids. J lost 7 bases, V lost 2 bases, and 4 bases had no gene match. The CDR3 loop is CASSLQGDVTQYF. Here the CDR3 DNA reads TGTGCCAGCAGCTTACAGGGGGATGTGACCCAGTACTTC.

Concerning this clonotype itself: The junction departs from germline at one end; a sequencing error may be responsible. The V and J genes are TRBV20-1 and TRBJ2-1, with D perhaps TRBD1 or TRBD2 (5 bases each). This CDR3 comprises 14 residues. Germline CDR1 is DFQATT and CDR2 is SNEGSKA (reference sequence). The DNA for the CDR3 is TGCAGTGCTACCCCCGGGACGAACTACGATGAGCAGTTCTTC. As protein: CSATPGTNYDEQFF.

This clonotype was observed a handful of times. The rearrangement uses TRBV11-2 and TRBJ2-7; D is unclear. In germline, CDR1 is SGHAT, CDR2 FQNNGV. The length of the CDR3 is 14 residues. The V and J ends lost 1 base and 7 bases respectively, with 14 bases between them. CDR3 in DNA: TGTGCCAGCAGCTTAGCACACGGGCCCCCGGAGCAGTACTTC. It encodes CASSLAHGPPEQYF.

This clonotype was seen a handful of times. The chain is built from TRBV5-6 and TRBJ2-1; TRBD1 matches at 7 bases. The ends lost 1 base at V and 1 base at J; junction bases unmatched: 5. Germline CDR1 SGHDT, CDR2 YYEEEE. The CDR3 is made up of 16 amino acids. For the CDR3, the DNA is TGTGCCAGCAGCTTGATCGCAGGGGGTTCCTACAATGAGCAGTTCTTC. It is translated as CASSLIAGGSYNEQFF.

The rearrangement uses TRBV6-6 and TRBJ2-3; no firm D call. Germline CDR1 and CDR2: MNHNY and SVGAGI (reference sequence). The CDR3 sequence is 13 residues long. V lost 7 bases to trimming and J lost 2 bases, with 10 bases between them. The CDR3, as DNA: TGTGCCAGCACCCCGAAGGTCACAGATACGCAGTATTTT. Translation gives CASTPKVTDTQYF.

V is TRBV18 and J is TRBJ1-5; D remains ambiguous. V was trimmed by 5 bases and J by 4 bases, leaving 9 bases between them. Germline-derived CDR1 and CDR2 are KGHSH and LQKENI. The CDR3 is 13 residues long. This CDR3 reads CASSSRDNQPQHF. As DNA, the CDR3 is TGTGCCAGCTCATCTCGGGATAATCAGCCCCAGCATTTT.

The chain employs TRBV7-2 and TRBJ2-5; maybe TRBD2 (7 bases). The CDR3 is 16 amino acids. The germline gives CDR1 SGHTA, CDR2 FQGNSA. V was shortened by 4 bases and J by 9 bases, with 24 bases between the two germline ends. The CDR3 is CASSSSGGRLGWAQYF. DNA for the CDR3: TGTGCCAGCAGCTCCTCGGGGGGCCGACTCGGATGGGCCCAGTACTTC.

V usage is TRBV6-8 and J usage is TRBJ2-3, with D tentatively TRBD1 or TRBD2 (5 bases each). The CDR3 length is 14 residues. Germline CDR1 MNHGY, CDR2 SAAAGT. V dropped 6 bases and J dropped 1 base, with 11 bases sitting between them. CDR3 loop: CASRKRGGTDTQYF. DNA of the CDR3: TGTGCCAGCAGGAAAAGGGGAGGCACAGATACGCAGTATTTT.

This clonotype appeared once. The V and J genes are TRBV5-4 and TRBJ1-1; D remains ambiguous. Trimming cost V 0 bases and J 5 bases, with 11 bases left between them. This CDR3 is 14 amino acids long. Looked up from germline, CDR1 is SGHNT and CDR2 is YYREEE (reference sequence). Written as DNA, the CDR3 is TGTGCCAGCAGCTTGGGAAGGTGGAAGACTGAAGCTTTCTTT. This codes for CASSLGRWKTEAFF.

The chain uses TRBV25-1 and TRBJ2-5; 7 positions match TRBD2. The CDR3 loop spans 15 amino acids. Germline CDR1 is MGHDK and CDR2 is SYGVNS. The V and J ends lost 4 bases and 2 bases, in that order; junction bases with no gene match: 7. For the CDR3, the DNA is TGTGCCAGCAGTGTTGGAGCGGGACCACAAGAGACCCAGTACTTC. Encoded protein: CASSVGAGPQETQYF.

The table lists this clonotype with a few counts. The J gene is TRBJ2-1, the V gene TRBV7-2, with 10 bases fitting TRBD2. The length of the CDR3 is 18 residues. The V gene's germline CDR1 is SGHTA and CDR2 FQGNSA. Germline trimming cut 5 bases from V and 0 bases from J; bases unmatched to any gene: 10. For the CDR3, the DNA is TGTGCCAGCAGCACACGGGGTAGCGGGGGGAGCTCCTACAATGAGCAGTTCTTC. Its protein is CASSTRGSGGSSYNEQFF.

There are a few counts of this clonotype. This chain's CDR3 is CASSPGTTSRERSTDTQYF. CDR3 bases: TGTGCCAGCAGTCCGGGAACGACTAGCCGGGAGAGAAGCACAGATACGCAGTATTTT. The gene calls are TRBV12-3 or TRBV12-4 and TRBJ2-3, with TRBD2 matching over 7 bases. The CDR3 contains 19 residues. The V and J ends lost 5 bases and 0 bases, in that order; junction bases with no gene match: 17.

V gene TRBV19 combines with J gene TRBJ1-4; a possible D gene is TRBD1 (5 bases). Germline values: CDR1 LNHDA, CDR2 SQIVND (reference sequence). V gave up 5 bases and J gave up 3 bases, with 13 bases separating them. The CDR3 contains 15 residues. The CDR3 nucleotides read TGTGCCAGTAGTGCCCCGGGCAGGGCTAATGAAAAACTGTTTTTT. Protein product: CASSAPGRANEKLFF.